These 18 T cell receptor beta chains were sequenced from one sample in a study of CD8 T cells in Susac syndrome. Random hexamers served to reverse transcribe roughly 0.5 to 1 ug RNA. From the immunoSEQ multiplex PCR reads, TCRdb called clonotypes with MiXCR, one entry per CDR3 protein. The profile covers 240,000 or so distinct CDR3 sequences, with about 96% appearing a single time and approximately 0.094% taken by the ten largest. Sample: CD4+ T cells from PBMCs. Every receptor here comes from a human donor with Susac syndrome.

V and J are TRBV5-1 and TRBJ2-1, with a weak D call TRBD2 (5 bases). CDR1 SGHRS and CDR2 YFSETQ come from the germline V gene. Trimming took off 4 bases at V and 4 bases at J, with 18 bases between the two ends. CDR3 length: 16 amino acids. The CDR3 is CASSRLGGSGYNEQFF. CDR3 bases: TGCGCCAGCAGCCGCCTCGGCGGAAGCGGATACAATGAGCAGTTCTTC.

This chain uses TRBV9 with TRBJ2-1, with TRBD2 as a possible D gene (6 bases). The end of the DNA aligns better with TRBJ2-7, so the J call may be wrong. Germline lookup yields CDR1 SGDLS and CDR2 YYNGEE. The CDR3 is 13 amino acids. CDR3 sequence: CASSPLGGYEQYF. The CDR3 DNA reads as TGTGCCAGCAGCCCTCTGGGGGGCTACGAGCAGTACTTC.

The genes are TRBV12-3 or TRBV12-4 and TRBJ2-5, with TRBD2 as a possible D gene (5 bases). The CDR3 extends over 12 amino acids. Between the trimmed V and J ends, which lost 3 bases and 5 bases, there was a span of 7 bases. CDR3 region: CASSFTGETQYF. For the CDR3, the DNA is TGTGCCAGCAGTTTCACGGGGGAGACCCAGTACTTC.

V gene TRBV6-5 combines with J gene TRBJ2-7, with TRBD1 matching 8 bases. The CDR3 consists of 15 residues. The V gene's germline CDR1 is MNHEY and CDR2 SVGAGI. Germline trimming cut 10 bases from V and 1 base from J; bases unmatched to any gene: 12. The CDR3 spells CATRKGQGISYEQYF. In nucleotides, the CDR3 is TGTGCCACGAGAAAAGGACAGGGAATTTCCTACGAGCAGTACTTC.

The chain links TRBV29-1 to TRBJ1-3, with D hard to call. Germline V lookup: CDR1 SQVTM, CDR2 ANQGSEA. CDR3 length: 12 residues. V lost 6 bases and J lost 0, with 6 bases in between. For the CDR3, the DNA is TGCAGCGTCGAGGGCTCTGGAAACACCATATATTTT. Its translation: CSVEGSGNTIYF.

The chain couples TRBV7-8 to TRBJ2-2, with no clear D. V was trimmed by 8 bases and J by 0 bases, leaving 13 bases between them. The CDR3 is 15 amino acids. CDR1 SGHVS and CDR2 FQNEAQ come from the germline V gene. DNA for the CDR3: TGTGCCAGCGGGGTTGCGGTCACGAACACCGGGGAGCTGTTTTTT. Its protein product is CASGVAVTNTGELFF.

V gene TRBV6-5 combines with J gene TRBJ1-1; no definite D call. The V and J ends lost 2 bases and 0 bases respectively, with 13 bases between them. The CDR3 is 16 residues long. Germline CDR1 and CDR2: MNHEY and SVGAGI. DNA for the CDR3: TGTGCCAGCAGTTACCGTCCACGGCCCATGAACACTGAAGCTTTCTTT. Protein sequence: CASSYRPRPMNTEAFF.

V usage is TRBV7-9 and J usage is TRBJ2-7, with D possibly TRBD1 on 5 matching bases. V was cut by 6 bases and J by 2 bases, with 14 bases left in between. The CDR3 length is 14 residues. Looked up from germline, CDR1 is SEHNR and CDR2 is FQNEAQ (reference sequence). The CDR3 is CASSPDTPAYEQYF. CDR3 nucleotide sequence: TGTGCCAGCAGTCCGGACACGCCCGCCTACGAGCAGTACTTC.

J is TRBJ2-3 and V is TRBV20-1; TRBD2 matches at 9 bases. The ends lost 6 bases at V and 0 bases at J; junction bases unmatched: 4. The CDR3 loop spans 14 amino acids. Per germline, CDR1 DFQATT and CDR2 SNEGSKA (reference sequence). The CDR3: CSAWLAGSTDTQYF. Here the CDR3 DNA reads TGCAGTGCCTGGCTAGCGGGGAGCACAGATACGCAGTATTTT.

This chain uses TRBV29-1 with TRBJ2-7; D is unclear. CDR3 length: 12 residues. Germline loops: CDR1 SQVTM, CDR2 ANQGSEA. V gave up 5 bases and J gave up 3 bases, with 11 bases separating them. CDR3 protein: CSVLDSLYEQYF. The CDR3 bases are TGCAGCGTTCTTGACTCGCTCTACGAGCAGTACTTC.

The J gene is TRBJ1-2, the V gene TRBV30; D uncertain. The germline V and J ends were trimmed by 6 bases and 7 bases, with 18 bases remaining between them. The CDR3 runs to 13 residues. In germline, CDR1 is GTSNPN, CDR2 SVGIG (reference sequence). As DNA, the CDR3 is TGTGCCTGCCGTCTCTTGACACCCTGTGGCTACACCTTC. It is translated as CACRLLTPCGYTF.

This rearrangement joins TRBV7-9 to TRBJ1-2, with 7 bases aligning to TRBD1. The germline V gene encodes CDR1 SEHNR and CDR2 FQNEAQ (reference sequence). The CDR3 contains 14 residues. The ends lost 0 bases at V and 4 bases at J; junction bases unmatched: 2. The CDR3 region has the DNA TGTGCCAGCAGCTTAGCCTGGGACAGCTATGGCTACACCTTC. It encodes CASSLAWDSYGYTF.

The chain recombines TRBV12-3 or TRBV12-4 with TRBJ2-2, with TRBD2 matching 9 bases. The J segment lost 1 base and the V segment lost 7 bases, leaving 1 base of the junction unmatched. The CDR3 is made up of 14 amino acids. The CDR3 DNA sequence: TGTGCCAGCACAGCGGGAGGGAACACCGGGGAGCTGTTTTTT. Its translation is CASTAGGNTGELFF.

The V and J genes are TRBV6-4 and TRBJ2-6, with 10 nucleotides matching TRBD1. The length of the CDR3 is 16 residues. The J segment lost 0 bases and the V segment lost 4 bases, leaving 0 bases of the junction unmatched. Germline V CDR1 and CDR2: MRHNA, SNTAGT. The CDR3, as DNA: TGTGCCAGCAGTGGGACAGGGGGCTCTGGGGCCAACGTCCTGACTTTC. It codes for CASSGTGGSGANVLTF.

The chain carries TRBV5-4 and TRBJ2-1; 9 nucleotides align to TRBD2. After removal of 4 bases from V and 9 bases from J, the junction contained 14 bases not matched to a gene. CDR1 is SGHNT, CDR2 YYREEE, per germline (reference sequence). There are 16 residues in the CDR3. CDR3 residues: CASSPDPRGRAGEQFF. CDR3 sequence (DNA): TGTGCCAGCAGCCCCGACCCCCGCGGGAGGGCCGGTGAGCAGTTCTTC.

The CDR3 region is CASSVASLSYEQYF. CDR3 DNA: TGTGCCAGCAGCGTAGCCAGTCTCTCCTACGAGCAGTACTTC. This rearrangement joins TRBV9 to TRBJ2-7, with D unresolved. The V and J ends lost 0 bases and 0 bases respectively, with 7 bases between them. Germline-derived CDR1 and CDR2 are SGDLS and YYNGEE. The CDR3 consists of 14 residues.

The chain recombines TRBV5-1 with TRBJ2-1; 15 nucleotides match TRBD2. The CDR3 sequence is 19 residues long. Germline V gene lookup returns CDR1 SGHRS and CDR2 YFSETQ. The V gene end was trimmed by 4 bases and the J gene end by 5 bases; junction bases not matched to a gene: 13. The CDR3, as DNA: TGCGCCAGCAGCCTGGGACTAGCGGGAGGTTTGGGGGGGGACAATGAGCAGTTCTTC. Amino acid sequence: CASSLGLAGGLGGDNEQFF.

The DNA for the CDR3 is TGTGCCAGCAGCTTAAGATGGTCGCCTGGAAACACCATATATTTT. Its protein product is CASSLRWSPGNTIYF. The chain links TRBV7-6 to TRBJ1-3; D remains unclear. The germline CDR1 and CDR2 sequences are SGHVS and FNYEAQ. This CDR3 is 15 amino acids long. V dropped 2 bases and J dropped 2 bases, with 10 bases sitting between them.